Reported below is one T cell receptor beta chain. Its antigen is undetermined. A read error is possible here, since a much larger clone lies one base away. This sample also contains other DNA sequences that code for the same CDR3. The data were taken from a study of T cell clonality in common variable immunodeficiency. The study, taken as a whole, reports: In common variable immunodeficiency, TCR beta chains reportedly carried fewer deletions and N-nucleotide insertions.

Profiling relied on immunoSEQ multiplex PCR, and the TCRdb table lists in-frame clones only, not all of them. Altogether about 44,000 clones were found in the sample, and no singletons occur. The sample consisted of peripheral blood mononuclear cells. This TCR was sampled from a person aged 18-69 years in good health.

The CDR3 spells CSASDRQLMNTEAFF. The covered CDR3 bases are TGCAGTGCCAGCGATAGACAGCTAATGAACACTGAA. The J gene is TRBJ1-1, the V gene TRBV20-1; possibly TRBD1 for D (5 bases). The observed sequence ends 3 residues before the CDR3 terminus, with the missing tail filled in from the germline J gene. This CDR3 is built from 15 residues. Germline CDR1 is DFQATT and CDR2 is SNEGSKA (reference sequence). Trimming shortened V by 6 bases and J by 0 bases, and 17 bases separated the two germline ends.